This T cell receptor beta chain was recovered during a study of cytomegalovirus exposure and HLA in healthy donors. Repertoires were generated with immunoSEQ multiplex PCR, while TCRdb's copy carries only in-frame clones and drops some. The sample comprises approximately 300,000 clones, about 90% of which are singletons, and more than 0.9% rests with the top ten. The CDR3 covers 16 residues. Germline V gene data show CDR1 as SGHRS and CDR2 as YFSETQ. Trimming took 2 bases from V and 5 from J; bases not matched to a gene: 7. Sequencing used PBMCs. The source is a woman aged 30 to 39 in good health and CMV-seropositive. The J gene is TRBJ2-7, the V gene TRBV5-1; 13 bases are shared with TRBD2. CDR3 region: CASSLEGLAGVDEQYF. Written as DNA, the CDR3 is TGCGCCAGCAGCTTAGAAGGACTAGCGGGAGTAGACGAGCAGTACTTC.